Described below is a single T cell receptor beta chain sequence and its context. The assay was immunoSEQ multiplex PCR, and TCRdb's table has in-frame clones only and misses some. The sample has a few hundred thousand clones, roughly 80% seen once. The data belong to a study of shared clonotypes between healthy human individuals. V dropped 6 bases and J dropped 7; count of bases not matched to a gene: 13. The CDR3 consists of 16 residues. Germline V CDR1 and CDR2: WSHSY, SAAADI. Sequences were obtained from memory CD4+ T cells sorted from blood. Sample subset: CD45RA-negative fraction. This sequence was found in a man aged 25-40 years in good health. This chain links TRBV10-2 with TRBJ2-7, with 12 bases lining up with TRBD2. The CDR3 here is CASRAGLAGLIGEQYF. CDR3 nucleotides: TGCGCCAGCAGAGCCGGACTAGCGGGGTTGATCGGGGAGCAGTACTTC.